The T cell receptor (beta chain) under discussion was sequenced for a study of blood T cell repertoires in COVID-19. Trimming at V came to 7 bases and at J to 5 bases, leaving 17 bases not matched to a gene. CDR1 and CDR2 (germline): SGHTA, FQGNSA. This CDR3 is built from 17 residues. Clones were read by immunoSEQ multiplex PCR, and TCRdb kept only the in-frame ones, dropping some. This table holds fewer than 75,000 clones, 85% to 90% found once. The sequence derives from a man in his fifties or sixties with active COVID-19. Material for sequencing was peripheral blood. J is TRBJ2-5 and V is TRBV7-2; TRBD2 aligns across 9 bases. This chain's CDR3 is CASNSGRSGPPKETQYF. CDR3 DNA: TGTGCCAGCAATAGCGGGAGATCGGGGCCGCCTAAGGAGACCCAGTACTTC.